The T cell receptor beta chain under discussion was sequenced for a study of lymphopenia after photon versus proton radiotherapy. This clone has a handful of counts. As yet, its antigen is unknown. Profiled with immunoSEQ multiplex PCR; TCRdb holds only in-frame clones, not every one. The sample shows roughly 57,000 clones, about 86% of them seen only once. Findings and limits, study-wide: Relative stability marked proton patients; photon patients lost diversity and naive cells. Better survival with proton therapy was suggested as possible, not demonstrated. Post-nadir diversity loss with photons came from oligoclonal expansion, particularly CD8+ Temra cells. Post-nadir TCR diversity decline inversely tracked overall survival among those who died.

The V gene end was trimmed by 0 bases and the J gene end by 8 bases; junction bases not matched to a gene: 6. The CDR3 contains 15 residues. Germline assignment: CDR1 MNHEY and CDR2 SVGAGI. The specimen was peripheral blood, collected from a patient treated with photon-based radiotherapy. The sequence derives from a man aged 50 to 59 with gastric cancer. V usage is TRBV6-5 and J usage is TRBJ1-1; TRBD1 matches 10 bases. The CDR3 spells CASSYSQGQGLEAFF. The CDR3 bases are TGTGCCAGCAGTTACTCCCAGGGACAGGGGTTAGAAGCTTTCTTT.